The rows below give T cell receptor beta chains drawn from one sample of a study of T cell changes during pregnancy in multiple sclerosis. Clones were read by immunoSEQ multiplex PCR, and TCRdb kept only the in-frame ones, dropping some. This sample carries roughly 120,000 clones, over 85% of them seen once, and the ten largest clones take around 6%. The specimen was peripheral blood, collected before pregnancy. The receptors were gathered from a female donor with multiple sclerosis, enrolled in a pregnancy study. The CDR3 runs from the conserved cysteine through the conserved F or W. The order of the fields is J gene, V gene, D gene, clone size, CDR3 DNA, CDR3 protein. D genes are given only for firm matches. For some rows the clone size is stated as once, few or many, or as a class when expanded; others skip it.

J: TRBJ2-5
V: TRBV5-4
D: TRBD1
size: NA
DNA: TGTGCCAGCAGCCGGGACAGGGGGTCAGAGGAGACCCAGTACTTC
CDR3: CASSRDRGSEETQYF

J: TRBJ2-2
V: TRBV6-6
D: NA
size: once
DNA: TGTGCCAGCAGTTTCTTCGACGGGACCGGGGAGCTGTTTTTT
CDR3: CASSFFDGTGELFF

J: TRBJ2-1
V: TRBV5-5
D: TRBD2
size: once
DNA: TGTGCCAGCAGCCCCCTTGTGACTAGCGGGAGCACCTACAATGAGCAGTTCTTC
CDR3: CASSPLVTSGSTYNEQFF

J: TRBJ2-6
V: TRBV7-3
D: TRBD2
size: NA
DNA: TGTGCCAGCAGCCCGGTGGGGGGGGACTCTGGGGCCAACGTCCTGACTTTC
CDR3: CASSPVGGDSGANVLTF

J: TRBJ2-2
V: TRBV19
D: NA
size: once
DNA: TGTGCCAGTAGTCTCTCTGGTGGAGACACCGGGGAGCTGTTTTTT
CDR3: CASSLSGGDTGELFF

J: TRBJ2-1
V: TRBV9
D: NA
size: NA
DNA: TGTGCCAGCAGCCCCTGGGGAGCGGACTCCTACAATGAGCAGTTCTTC
CDR3: CASSPWGADSYNEQFF

J: TRBJ1-1
V: TRBV19
D: TRBD1
size: NA
DNA: TGTGCCAGTAAGGTCGGAGGGACAGCGAACACTGAAGCTTTCTTT
CDR3: CASKVGGTANTEAFF

J: TRBJ1-3
V: TRBV19
D: NA
size: NA
DNA: TGTGCCAGTAGTATGACAGGCACAGGAAACACCATATATTTT
CDR3: CASSMTGTGNTIYF

J: TRBJ1-1
V: TRBV6-5
D: NA
size: NA
DNA: TGTGCCAGCAGTCAAAGGGGATCCGGGGGCACTGAAGCTTTCTTT
CDR3: CASSQRGSGGTEAFF

J: TRBJ2-3
V: TRBV9
D: TRBD2
size: NA
DNA: TGTGCCAGCAGCGTAGACGCTAGCGGGATGATTGGAGATACGCAGTATTTT
CDR3: CASSVDASGMIGDTQYF

J: TRBJ2-7
V: TRBV7-7
D: TRBD1
size: NA
DNA: TGTGCCAGCAGCTTGGGGACAGGGACCTACGAGCAGTACTTC
CDR3: CASSLGTGTYEQYF

J: TRBJ1-1
V: TRBV7-2
D: TRBD1
size: NA
DNA: TGTGCCAGCAGCCTCCGGGACAGGGGGCCCCTGAACACTGAAGCTTTCTTT
CDR3: CASSLRDRGPLNTEAFF

J: TRBJ2-1
V: TRBV4-2
D: TRBD2
size: NA
DNA: TGTGCCAGCAGCCAAGCTAGGACTAGCGGGCTCTACAATGAGCAGTTCTTC
CDR3: CASSQARTSGLYNEQFF

J: TRBJ2-5
V: TRBV4-1
D: NA
size: NA
DNA: TGCGCCAGCAGCCAAGGGGGGACGCAGGGGGAGACCCAGTACTTC
CDR3: CASSQGGTQGETQYF

J: TRBJ1-1
V: TRBV19
D: TRBD1
size: NA
DNA: TGTGCCAGTAGTAACACGCAGGGGGTCGGAGCTTTCTTT
CDR3: CASSNTQGVGAFF

J: TRBJ2-3
V: TRBV9
D: TRBD2
size: NA
DNA: TGTGCCAGCAGCGTAGTTGCGGGAGCGGGGTCGGCAGATACGCAGTATTTT
CDR3: CASSVVAGAGSADTQYF

J: TRBJ2-7
V: TRBV6-6
D: TRBD1
size: NA
DNA: TGTGCCAGCAGTTACCCCGGGACAGGGGTCGAGCAGTACTTC
CDR3: CASSYPGTGVEQYF

J: TRBJ1-1
V: TRBV18
D: NA
size: NA
DNA: TGTGCCAGCTCACCCCGATCGGGGGTAAGAGTAACAAACACTGAAGCTTTCTTT
CDR3: CASSPRSGVRVTNTEAFF

J: TRBJ1-4
V: TRBV19
D: NA
size: NA
DNA: TGTGCCAGTAGAGGGGGTCCCAATTGGGGCGAAAAACTGTTTTTT
CDR3: CASRGGPNWGEKLFF

J: TRBJ1-2
V: TRBV5-6
D: NA
size: NA
DNA: TGTGCCAGCGTCCCTGGGGAGGTTTCTAACTATGGCTACACCTTC
CDR3: CASVPGEVSNYGYTF

J: TRBJ1-1
V: TRBV12-5
D: TRBD1
size: NA
DNA: TGTGCTAGTGGTTTGGACAGGGGGCTTGGGGCTTTCTTT
CDR3: CASGLDRGLGAFF

J: TRBJ2-7
V: TRBV5-1
D: TRBD1
size: once
DNA: TGCGCTAGCAGCAGGGCCCCCGGGACAGGGGACGAGCAGTACTTC
CDR3: CASSRAPGTGDEQYF

J: TRBJ1-2
V: TRBV6-5
D: TRBD1
size: NA
DNA: TGTGCCAGCAGTCGGGACAGGGATTACTATGGCTACACCTTC
CDR3: CASSRDRDYYGYTF

J: TRBJ2-5
V: TRBV11-2
D: NA
size: NA
DNA: TGTGCCAGCAGCTTAGAGACCGGGGGGACCCAGTACTTC
CDR3: CASSLETGGTQYF

J: TRBJ1-4
V: TRBV7-9
D: TRBD1
size: NA
DNA: TGTGCCAGCAGCCCGGACAGGACTAATGAAAAACTGTTTTTT
CDR3: CASSPDRTNEKLFF

J: TRBJ2-1
V: TRBV21-1
D: NA
size: NA
DNA: TGTGCCAGCAGCAAAGAGGGGGGCCTAGCGGGAAAGGAGTACAATGAGCAGTTCTTC
CDR3: CASSKEGGLAGKEYNEQFF

J: TRBJ1-3
V: TRBV7-9
D: NA
size: NA
DNA: TGTGCCAGCAGCCATGAGGGGAGAGCGGGGGGAAACACCATATATTTT
CDR3: CASSHEGRAGGNTIYF